This passage covers 6 T cell receptor beta chains from one sample sequenced in a study of CD8 T cells in ankylosing spondylitis. Broader study findings: Typical of ankylosing spondylitis blood, it appeared, was a TCR beta motif of under 10 highly homologous variants.

Their specific antigens are unknown. From the 5' RACE reads, TCRdb called clonotypes with MiXCR, one entry per CDR3 protein. This repertoire shows approximately 300,000 distinct CDR3 sequences, under 8.5% found once; its top ten account for less than 15%. Sequenced input: blood, either unsorted or a sorted T cell fraction (not recorded which). All receptors derive from a male donor with ankylosing spondylitis.

This clonotype was observed many times. The V gene is TRBV20-1, the J gene TRBJ2-3; D remains unclear. CDR1 is DFQATT and CDR2 is SNEGSKA in the germline V gene (reference sequence). Trimming took off 3 bases at V and 2 bases at J, with 6 bases between the two ends. The CDR3 contains 12 residues. CDR3 in amino acids: CSASRNTDTQYF. In nucleotides, the CDR3 is TGCAGTGCTAGTCGAAACACAGATACGCAGTATTTT.

The chain is built from TRBV6-1 and TRBJ2-1; TRBD2 agrees at 10 bases. This CDR3 comprises 13 residues. V lost 6 bases and J lost 7; bases outside the gene matches: 3. Germline loops: CDR1 MNHNS, CDR2 SASEGT. This chain's CDR3 is CASRASGSNEQFF. CDR3 DNA sequence: TGTGCCAGCAGAGCTAGCGGGAGTAATGAGCAGTTCTTC.

The table lists this clonotype with a few counts. This chain uses TRBV20-1 with TRBJ1-1, with TRBD1 as a possible D gene (5 bases). V lost 2 bases to trimming and J lost 1 base, with 11 bases between them. Per germline, CDR1 DFQATT and CDR2 SNEGSKA (reference sequence). There are 14 residues in the CDR3. CDR3 amino acids: CSARWGGQNTEAFF. The DNA of the CDR3 is TGCAGTGCTAGATGGGGCGGGCAGAACACTGAAGCTTTCTTT.

The chain is built from TRBV12-3 or TRBV12-4 and TRBJ2-7, with 9 nucleotides matching TRBD2. J lost 2 bases, V lost 7 bases, and 15 bases had no gene match. This CDR3 is built from 17 residues. CDR3 sequence: CASTNPLAGNAPYEQYF. CDR3 bases: TGTGCCAGCACCAACCCCCTAGCGGGAAATGCCCCCTACGAGCAGTACTTC.

This rearrangement joins TRBV4-1 to TRBJ2-7; 8 bases agree with TRBD1. The J segment lost 1 base and the V segment lost 0 bases, leaving 11 bases of the junction unmatched. The CDR3 has 18 residues. Germline CDR1 is MGHRA and CDR2 is YSYEKL. CDR3 region: CASSQEVSGGTISYEQYF. CDR3 sequence (DNA): TGCGCCAGCAGCCAAGAAGTTTCAGGGGGCACGATTTCCTACGAGCAGTACTTC.

This clonotype was counted many times. The gene calls are TRBV2 and TRBJ2-2, with TRBD1 matching over 7 bases. Germline V gene sequence: CDR1 SNHLY, CDR2 FYNNEI. The CDR3 is 14 residues long. J lost 4 bases, V lost 7 bases, and 6 bases had no gene match. DNA for the CDR3: TGTGCCAGCACCCAGGGGGTGGGCACCGGGGAGCTGTTTTTT. Its protein is CASTQGVGTGELFF.